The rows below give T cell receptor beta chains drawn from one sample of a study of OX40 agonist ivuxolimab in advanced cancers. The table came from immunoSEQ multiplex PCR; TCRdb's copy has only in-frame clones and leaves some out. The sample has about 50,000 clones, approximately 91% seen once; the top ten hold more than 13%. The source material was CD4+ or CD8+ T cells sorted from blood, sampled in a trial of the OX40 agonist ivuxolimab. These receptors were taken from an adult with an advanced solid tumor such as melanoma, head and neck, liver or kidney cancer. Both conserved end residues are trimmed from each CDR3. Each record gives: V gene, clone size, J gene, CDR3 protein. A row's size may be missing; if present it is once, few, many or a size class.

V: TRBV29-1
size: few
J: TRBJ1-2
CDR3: SVVEAT

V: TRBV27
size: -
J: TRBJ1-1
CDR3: ASSGNKNTEAF

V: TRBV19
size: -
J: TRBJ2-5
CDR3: ASSQVEASRGETQY

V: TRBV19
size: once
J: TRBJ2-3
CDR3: ASSSFGWRGTDTQY

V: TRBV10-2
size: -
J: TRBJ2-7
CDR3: ASSWDKPYEQY

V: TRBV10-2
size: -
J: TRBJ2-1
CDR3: ASSLYTYNEQF

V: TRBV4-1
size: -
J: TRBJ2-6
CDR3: ASSQEVVRTGRSGANVLT

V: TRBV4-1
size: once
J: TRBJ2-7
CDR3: ASSQGVGSSNPEQY

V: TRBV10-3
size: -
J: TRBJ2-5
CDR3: AISGMIAGGLEETQY

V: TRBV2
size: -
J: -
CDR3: ANRRDSNSYEQY

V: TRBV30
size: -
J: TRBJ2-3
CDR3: AWSALAAYTDTQY

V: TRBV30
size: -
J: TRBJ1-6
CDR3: AWSVGDFSPLH

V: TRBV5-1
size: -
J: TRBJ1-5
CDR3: ASSLGTGGEPQH

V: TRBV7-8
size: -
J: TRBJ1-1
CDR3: ASSHREIIGNTEAF

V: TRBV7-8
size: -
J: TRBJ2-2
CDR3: ASNPGDILLNTGELF

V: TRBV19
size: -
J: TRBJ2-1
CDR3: ASTILLGGGGEQF

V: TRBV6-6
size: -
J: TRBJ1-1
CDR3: ASSQGNTEAF

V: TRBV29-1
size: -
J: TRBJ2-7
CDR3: SVATNSYEQY

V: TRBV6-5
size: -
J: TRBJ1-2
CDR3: ASSYSLQGDGYT

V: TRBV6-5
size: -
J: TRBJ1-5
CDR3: ASSYDSSGGQPQH

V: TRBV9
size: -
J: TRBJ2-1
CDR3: ASSPRTSGHNEQF

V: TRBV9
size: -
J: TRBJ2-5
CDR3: ASSVDGGQSEETQY

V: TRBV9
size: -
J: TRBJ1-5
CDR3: ASSAGGVQPQH

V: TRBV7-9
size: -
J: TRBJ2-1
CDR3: ASSLNAWRGVSYNEQF

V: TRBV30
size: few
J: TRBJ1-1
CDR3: AWSVLSASTEAF

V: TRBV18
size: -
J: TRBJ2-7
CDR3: ASSPGTGGYEQY

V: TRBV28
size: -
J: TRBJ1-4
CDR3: ASSFIDSHNEKLF

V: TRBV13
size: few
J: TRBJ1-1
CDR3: ASSFWDTEAF

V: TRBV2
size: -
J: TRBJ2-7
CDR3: ASSEYFSEQY

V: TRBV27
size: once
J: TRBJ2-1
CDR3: ASTLLPVPPMGEQF

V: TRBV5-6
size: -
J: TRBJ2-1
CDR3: ASSLESGGSGAYNEQF

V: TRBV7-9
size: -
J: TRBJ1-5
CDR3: ASSLAKGPQH

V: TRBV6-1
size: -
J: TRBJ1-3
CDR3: ASSYFHSGNTIY

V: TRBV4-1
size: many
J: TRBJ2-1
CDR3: ASSLSGDFDYNEQF

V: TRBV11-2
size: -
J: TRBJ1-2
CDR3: ASSLGGIYGYT

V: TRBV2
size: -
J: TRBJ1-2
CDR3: ASSELAGYGYT

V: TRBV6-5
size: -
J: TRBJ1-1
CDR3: ASSPGTENTEAF

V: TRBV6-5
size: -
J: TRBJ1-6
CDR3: ASSQGSSSPLH

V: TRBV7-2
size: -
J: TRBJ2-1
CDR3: ASSRPSTYNEQF

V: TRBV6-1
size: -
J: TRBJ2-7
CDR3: ASSPRDSLYEQY

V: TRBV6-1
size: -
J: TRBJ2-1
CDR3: ASSVIAEEQF